Described below is a single T cell receptor beta chain sequence and its context. The sample is drawn from a study of blood T cell repertoires in COVID-19. Study-wide context: T cells, B-cell-depleted T cells, or PBMCs supplied cDNA or gDNA.

Living in roughly 23 US areas, the participants were between 18 and 89 years of age. Membership in each cohort depended on participant-reported clinical history. Per the study methods: Nucleated cell counts were estimated from reference gene primer amplification. This table comes from immunoSEQ multiplex PCR, and its TCRdb copy is limited to in-frame clones, with some not included. The DNA gave D and trimming, while V, J and clone size come from that table. The top ten hold about 15% of the sample, which has 230,000 or so clones, around nine tenths seen once. The sequencing sample was made of PBMCs or T cells enriched from blood (not recorded which). The origin of this receptor is a woman in her fifties or sixties with acute COVID-19.

Here the CDR3 DNA reads TGTGCCAGCAGCCAAGAGGGTCTAGCGGATACGCAGTATTTT. As protein: CASSQEGLADTQYF. This chain connects TRBV3-1 (or the pseudogene TRBV3-2) to TRBJ2-3; possibly TRBD2 for D (6 bases). V was pared by 0 bases and J by 6 bases, with 10 bases between. This CDR3 has 14 amino acids. Germline CDR1 and CDR2: LGHDT and YNNKEL (reference sequence).